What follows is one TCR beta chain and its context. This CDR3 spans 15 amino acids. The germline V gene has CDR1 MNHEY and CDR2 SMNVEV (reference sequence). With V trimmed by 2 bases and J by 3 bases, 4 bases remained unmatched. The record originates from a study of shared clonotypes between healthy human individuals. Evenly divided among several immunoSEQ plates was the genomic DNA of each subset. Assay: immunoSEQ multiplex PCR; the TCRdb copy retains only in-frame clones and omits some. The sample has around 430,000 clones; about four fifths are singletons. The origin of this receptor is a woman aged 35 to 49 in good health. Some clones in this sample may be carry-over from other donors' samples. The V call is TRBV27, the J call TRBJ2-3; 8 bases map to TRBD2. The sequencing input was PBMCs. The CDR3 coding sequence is TGTGCCAGCAGTTTAGAAGCGGGAGTGACAGATACGCAGTATTTT. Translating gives CASSLEAGVTDTQYF.